This TCR beta chain derives from a study of T-cell reconstitution after alpha-beta-depleted transplantation in children. The CDR3 spans 15 residues. V lost 5 bases, J lost 2 bases, and 8 bases stayed unmatched. Germline CDR1 reads GTSNPN; CDR2 reads SVGIG (reference sequence). Unique molecular identifiers were incorporated into the prepared TCRbeta library. Via MiXCR, TCRdb re-called the PCR reads, giving one row per CDR3 protein. The sample lists hundreds of thousands of distinct CDR3 sequences, over 15% occurring once. This chain uses TRBV30 with TRBJ2-3; TRBD1 matches 9 bases. The receptor's source is a human donor who donated a stem cell graft to a child with acute myeloid leukemia. The specimen was PBMCs from the stem cell graft donor, collected from the stem cell graft. CDR3 in DNA: TGTGCCTGGGGCGGGACAGGGATTATCACAGATACGCAGTATTTT. It is translated as CAWGGTGIITDTQYF. Full variable domain (rest looked up from reference TRBV30 and TRBJ2-3): SQTIHQWPATLVQPVGSPLSLECTVEGTSNPNLYWYRQAAGRGLQLLFYSVGIGQISSEVPQNLSASRPQDRQFILSSKKLLLSDSGFYLCAWGGTGIITDTQYFGPGTRLTVL.